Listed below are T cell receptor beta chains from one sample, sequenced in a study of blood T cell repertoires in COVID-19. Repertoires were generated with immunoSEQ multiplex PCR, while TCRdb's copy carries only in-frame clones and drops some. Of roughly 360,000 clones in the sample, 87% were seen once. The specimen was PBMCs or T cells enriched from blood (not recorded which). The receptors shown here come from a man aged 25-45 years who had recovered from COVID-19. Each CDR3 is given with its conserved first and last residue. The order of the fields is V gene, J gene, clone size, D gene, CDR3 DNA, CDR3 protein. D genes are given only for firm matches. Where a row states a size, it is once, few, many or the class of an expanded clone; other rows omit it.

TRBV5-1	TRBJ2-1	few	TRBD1	TGCGCCAGCAGCTCCACAGGGGGTTACAATGAGCAGTTCTTC	CASSSTGGYNEQFF
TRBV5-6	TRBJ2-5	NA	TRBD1	TGTGCCAGCAGCCTACGACAGGGGGCGCGGGAGACCCAGTACTTC	CASSLRQGARETQYF
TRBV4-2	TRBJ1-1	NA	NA	TGTGCCAGCAGCCAAGATAACGGGTTTGAAGCTTTCTTT	CASSQDNGFEAFF
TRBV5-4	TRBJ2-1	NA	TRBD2	TGTGCCAGCAGCTCAGGACTAGCGGGGAACAATGAGCAGTTCTTC	CASSSGLAGNNEQFF
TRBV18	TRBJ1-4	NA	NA	TGTGCCAGCTCACCCCGAGGCGGCCCCGGACTTGAAAAACTGTTTTTT	CASSPRGGPGLEKLFF
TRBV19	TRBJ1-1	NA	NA	TGTGCCAGTACCTCGGGGGTCACTGAAGCTTTCTTT	CASTSGVTEAFF
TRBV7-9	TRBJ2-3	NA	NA	TGTGCCAGCAGCTTAGTCCCGAGGAGCACAGATACGCAGTATTTT	CASSLVPRSTDTQYF
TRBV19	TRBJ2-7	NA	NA	TGTGCCAGTAGTATATCGTTTGAGGCCCCAATTTCCTACGAGCAGTACTTC	CASSISFEAPISYEQYF
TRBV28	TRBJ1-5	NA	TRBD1	TGTGCCAGCAGTTTATTAACAGGGGCCTTGGGGGCCCAGCATTTT	CASSLLTGALGAQHF
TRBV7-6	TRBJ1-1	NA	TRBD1	TGTGCCAGCAGCTTAGCAGACAGGGGTGATGAAGCTTTCTTT	CASSLADRGDEAFF
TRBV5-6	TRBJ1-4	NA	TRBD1	TGTGCCAGCAGCTCGCAACAGGGGGGTCGGGAAAAACTGTTTTTT	CASSSQQGGREKLFF
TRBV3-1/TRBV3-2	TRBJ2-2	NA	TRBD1	TGTGCCAGCAACCCACAGGGGAGCGCCGGGGAGCTGTTTTTT	CASNPQGSAGELFF
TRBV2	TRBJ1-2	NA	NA	TGTGCCAGCACTCAGGAAGTCTTAAACTATGGCTACACCTTC	CASTQEVLNYGYTF
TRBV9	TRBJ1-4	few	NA	TGTGCCAGCAGTCTGCAGGGCTGGGATGAAAAACTGTTTTTT	CASSLQGWDEKLFF
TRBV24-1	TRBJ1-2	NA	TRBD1	TGTGCCACCAGCCCGGGACAGGGTCTGGGCTACACCTTC	CATSPGQGLGYTF
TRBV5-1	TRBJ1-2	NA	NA	TGCGCCAGCAGACCAACGACAGCTTTAGCTAACTATGGCTACACCTTC	CASRPTTALANYGYTF
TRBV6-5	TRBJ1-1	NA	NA	TGTGCCAGCAGGGAGATTATGAACACTGAAGCTTTCTTT	CASREIMNTEAFF
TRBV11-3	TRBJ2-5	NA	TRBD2	TGTGCCAGCAGCTTAGGGGGGACTAGCGGGGTCAGGGAGACCCAGTACTTC	CASSLGGTSGVRETQYF
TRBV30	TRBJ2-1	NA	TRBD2	TGTGCCTGCGGTTTATGGACTAGCGGGGGTGACAATGAGCAGTTCTTC	CACGLWTSGGDNEQFF
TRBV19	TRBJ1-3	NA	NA	TGTGCCAGTAGTATAACCGGGGGAGCTGGAAACACCATATATTTT	CASSITGGAGNTIYF
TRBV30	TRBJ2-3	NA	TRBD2	TGTGCCTGGGGAGGACTAGCGGGGGAAGATACGCAGTATTTT	CAWGGLAGEDTQYF
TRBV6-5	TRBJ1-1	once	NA	TGTGCCAGCCGGTTGAGGGAGAACACTGAAGCTTTCTTT	CASRLRENTEAFF
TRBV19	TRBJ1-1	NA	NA	TGTGCCAGTAGCCGACTCAGTGGAAGTAGGACTGAAGCTTTCTTT	CASSRLSGSRTEAFF
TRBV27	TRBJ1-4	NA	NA	TGTGCCAGCAGTCCCCTGGGGCGGACTAATGAAAAACTGTTTTTT	CASSPLGRTNEKLFF
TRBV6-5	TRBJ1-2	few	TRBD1	TGTGCCAGCATCCGACAGGGGGGAATCTATGGCTACACCTTC	CASIRQGGIYGYTF
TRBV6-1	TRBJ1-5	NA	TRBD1	TGTGCCAGCAGTGAAGAGGGGGCCTATTATAGCAATCAGCCCCAGCATTTT	CASSEEGAYYSNQPQHF
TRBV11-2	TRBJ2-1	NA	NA	TGTGCCAGCAGCTTAATACAGAGAAGTGAGCAGTTCTTC	CASSLIQRSEQFF
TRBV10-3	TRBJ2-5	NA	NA	TGTGCCATCAGCAACGGAAACAGGGCCACAAGCAACCAAGAGACCCAGTACTTC	CAISNGNRATSNQETQYF
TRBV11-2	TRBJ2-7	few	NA	TGTGCCAGCAGCTTTAGCGACTTTGGGCCTTACGAGCAGTACTTC	CASSFSDFGPYEQYF
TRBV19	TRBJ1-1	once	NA	TGTGCCAGTAGTATCCGGGGGAACACTGAAGCTTTCTTT	CASSIRGNTEAFF
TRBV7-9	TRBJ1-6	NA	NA	TGTGCCAGCAGCTCCTTGCTCGCCGGTCTACCCCTCCACTTT	CASSSLLAGLPLHF
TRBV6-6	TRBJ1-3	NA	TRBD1	TGTGCCAGCAGCAGGGGGACAGGAGGAAACACCATATATTTT	CASSRGTGGNTIYF
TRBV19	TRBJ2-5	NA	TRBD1	TGTGCCAGTAGTTCCCGGGACAGCCTCCAAGAGACCCAGTACTTC	CASSSRDSLQETQYF
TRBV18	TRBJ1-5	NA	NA	TGTGCCAGCTCACCCATCGCGGGATCCAATCAGCCCCAGCATTTT	CASSPIAGSNQPQHF
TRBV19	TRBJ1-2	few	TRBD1	TGTGCCAGTAGTTCAGGGGGCTATGGCTACACCTTC	CASSSGGYGYTF
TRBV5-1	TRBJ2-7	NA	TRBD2	TGCGCCAGCAGCTCTAGCGGGTGGAGCTCCTACGAGCAGTACTTC	CASSSSGWSSYEQYF
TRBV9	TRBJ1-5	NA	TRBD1	TGTGCCAGCAGCGTAGGGACAGGGGGTTATCAGCCCCAGCATTTT	CASSVGTGGYQPQHF
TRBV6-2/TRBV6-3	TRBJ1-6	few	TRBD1	TGTGCCAGCAGTACCGGGACAGGGCGTTCACCCCTCCACTTT	CASSTGTGRSPLHF
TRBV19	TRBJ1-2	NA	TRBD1	TGTGCCAGTATGTGGGGGGACAGTGGCTACACCTTC	CASMWGDSGYTF
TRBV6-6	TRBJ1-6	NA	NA	TGTGCCAGCAGTTACTCGGCCAGGGAATCACCCCTCCACTTT	CASSYSARESPLHF
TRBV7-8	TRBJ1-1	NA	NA	TGTGCCAGCAGCTTCGAATACAGGAACACTGAAGCTTTCTTT	CASSFEYRNTEAFF
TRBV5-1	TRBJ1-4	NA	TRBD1	TGCGCCAGCAGCTTAGGACAGGGGATGGGCGGAGAAAAACTGTTTTTT	CASSLGQGMGGEKLFF
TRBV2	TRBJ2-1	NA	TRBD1	TGTGCCAGCAGTTGGCAGGGGGCTATAGGCAATGAGCAGTTCTTC	CASSWQGAIGNEQFF
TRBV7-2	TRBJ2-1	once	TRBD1	TGTGCCAGCAGCGCCTTGGGACAGGGGTCGAATGAGCAGTTCTTC	CASSALGQGSNEQFF
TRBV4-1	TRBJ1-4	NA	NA	TGCGCCAGCAGCCAAGATATGGCCAGTTCGGGTTCTAATGAAAAACTGTTTTTT	CASSQDMASSGSNEKLFF
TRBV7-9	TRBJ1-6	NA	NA	TGTGCCAGCAGCCTAACGTCTGGACACTATAATTCACCCCTCCACTTT	CASSLTSGHYNSPLHF